The 32 T cell receptor beta chains listed next were all sequenced from one sample in a study of blood T cell repertoires in COVID-19. Generated by immunoSEQ multiplex PCR, the TCRdb table keeps only in-frame clones and is missing some. Here the sample spans more than 200,000 clones, around four fifths being singletons. Sequencing was done on a sample of peripheral blood. The origin of the receptors is a man in his forties with active or convalescent COVID-19.

The chain couples TRBV30 to TRBJ1-1; the D gene is possibly TRBD1 (5 bases). V dropped 0 bases and J dropped 2 bases, with 10 bases sitting between them. The CDR3 spans 14 residues. Germline V lookup: CDR1 GTSNPN, CDR2 SVGIG (reference sequence). DNA for the CDR3: TGTGCCTGGAGTGTAGCAGGGTATAACACTGAAGCTTTCTTT. Residues: CAWSVAGYNTEAFF.

The chain links TRBV28 to TRBJ2-7, with 11 bases fitting TRBD2. Germline CDR1 is MDHEN and CDR2 is SYDVKM. The CDR3 totals 14 residues. With V trimmed by 4 bases and J by 3 bases, 2 bases remained unmatched. The CDR3 DNA reads TGTGCCAGCAGTTCGACTAGCGGGAACTACGAGCAGTACTTC. Translating it yields CASSSTSGNYEQYF.

The chain couples TRBV25-1 to TRBJ1-1; 8 bases match TRBD1. This CDR3 contains 15 residues. V shed 10 bases and J 3 bases; nucleotides not matched to a gene: 13. Germline V gene data show CDR1 as MGHDK and CDR2 as SYGVNS. DNA of the CDR3: TGTGCCAACATGGCCCCGGGACAGGAAGACACTGAAGCTTTCTTT. Protein product: CANMAPGQEDTEAFF.

The CDR3 coding sequence is TGTGCCACCAGTAAGGGGAATGAGCAGTTCTTC. Its translation is CATSKGNEQFF. The chain combines TRBV24-1 with TRBJ2-1; weak D call: TRBD1 (5 bases). Germline loops: CDR1 KGHDR, CDR2 SFDVKD. The germline V and J ends were trimmed by 6 bases and 7 bases, with 6 bases remaining between them. This CDR3 is 11 amino acids long.

This chain uses TRBV6-1 with TRBJ2-7, with TRBD1 matching 8 bases. The CDR3 totals 14 residues. V was clipped by 0 bases and J by 3 bases; unmatched bases: 1. Per the germline V gene, CDR1 is MNHNS and CDR2 is SASEGT. The CDR3 reads CASSEAGQDYEQYF. CDR3 sequence (DNA): TGTGCCAGCAGTGAAGCGGGACAGGACTACGAGCAGTACTTC.

The V gene is TRBV18, the J gene TRBJ2-1; tentative D call: TRBD1 (6 bases). In germline, CDR1 is KGHSH, CDR2 LQKENI. Between the trimmed V and J ends, which lost 1 base and 8 bases, there was a span of 9 bases. The CDR3 loop spans 13 amino acids. CDR3 sequence reads: CASSPRPGDEQFF. In DNA, the CDR3 is TGTGCCAGCTCACCACGCCCAGGGGATGAGCAGTTCTTC.

This chain connects TRBV28 to TRBJ1-2, with TRBD1 matching 9 bases. V gave up 8 bases and J gave up 2 bases; unmatched junction bases: 6. There are 14 residues in the CDR3. The germline V gene encodes CDR1 MDHEN and CDR2 SYDVKM. The CDR3 loop reads CASLGQGWNYGYTF. The CDR3 DNA reads TGTGCCAGCCTTGGACAGGGGTGGAACTATGGCTACACCTTC.

The rearrangement joins TRBV24-1 to TRBJ2-7; no clear D. The CDR3 loop spans 13 amino acids. In germline, CDR1 is KGHDR, CDR2 SFDVKD. The V and J ends lost 4 bases and 5 bases respectively, with 11 bases between them. The CDR3 is CATSEGLTDEQYF. DNA for the CDR3: TGTGCCACCAGTGAAGGATTGACTGACGAGCAGTACTTC.

This sequence joins TRBV6-2 or TRBV6-3 and TRBJ2-2; the match to TRBD2 covers 10 bases. V gave up 4 bases and J gave up 5 bases; unmatched junction bases: 7. Looked up from germline, CDR1 is MNHEY and CDR2 is SVGEGT. The CDR3 loop spans 16 amino acids. This CDR3 is CASSSSGRGKTGELFF. CDR3 in DNA: TGTGCCAGCAGTTCTAGCGGGAGAGGGAAAACCGGGGAGCTGTTTTTT.

This clone was observed once. The J gene is TRBJ2-1, the V gene TRBV9; the match to TRBD2 covers 8 bases. The CDR3 contains 16 residues. Germline CDR1 SGDLS, CDR2 YYNGEE. V lost 3 bases, J lost 3 bases, and 8 bases stayed unmatched. CDR3 coding DNA: TGTGCCAGCAGCGGCATCGGGACTAGGGGCTACAATGAGCAGTTCTTC. This encodes CASSGIGTRGYNEQFF.

The J gene is TRBJ1-5, the V gene TRBV27; TRBD1 matches 8 bases. Germline assignment: CDR1 MNHEY and CDR2 SMNVEV (reference sequence). Trimming took 6 bases from V and 4 from J; bases not matched to a gene: 8. The CDR3 length is 15 residues. The CDR3: CASRTATGVNQPQHF. For the CDR3, the DNA is TGTGCCAGCAGAACCGCGACAGGGGTTAATCAGCCCCAGCATTTT.

The chain couples TRBV4-1 to TRBJ1-2, with no clear D. The CDR3 runs 13 residues. The V gene's germline CDR1 is MGHRA and CDR2 YSYEKL. Trimming took off 0 bases at V and 8 bases at J, with 10 bases between the two ends. CDR3 sequence reads: CASSQENGGGYTF. The CDR3 coding sequence is TGCGCCAGCAGCCAAGAGAACGGAGGCGGCTACACCTTC.

This chain joins TRBV6-1 and TRBJ2-7, with TRBD1 matching 8 bases. J gave up 3 bases and V 2 bases, and 6 bases lay outside the gene matches. The CDR3 extends over 15 amino acids. Germline CDR1 and CDR2: MNHNS and SASEGT. CDR3 region: CASSEWGTGYYEQYF. CDR3 coding DNA: TGTGCCAGCAGTGAATGGGGGACAGGTTACTACGAGCAGTACTTC.

The genes are TRBV5-4 and TRBJ2-7; 7 positions match TRBD2. V lost 4 bases and J lost 2; bases outside the gene matches: 9. The CDR3 consists of 15 residues. The V gene's germline CDR1 is SGHNT and CDR2 YYREEE (reference sequence). The CDR3 protein is CASSRSSGTAYEQYF. CDR3 in DNA: TGTGCCAGCAGCAGGTCCAGCGGGACCGCCTACGAGCAGTACTTC.

The chain recombines TRBV27 with TRBJ2-2; a weak D match, TRBD1 (5 bases). Deletions cut 3 bases from V and 5 bases from J, with 7 bases between. The CDR3 contains 13 residues. Germline CDR1 and CDR2: MNHEY and SMNVEV (reference sequence). The DNA of the CDR3 is TGTGCCAGCAGTTTCAAGGGGACCGGGGAGCTGTTTTTT. It codes for CASSFKGTGELFF.

This sequence joins TRBV4-1 and TRBJ2-2; D is perhaps TRBD2 (6 bases). The CDR3 runs 16 residues. Germline values: CDR1 MGHRA, CDR2 YSYEKL. V lost 4 bases and J 5 bases, leaving 17 bases between the germline ends. As DNA, the CDR3 is TGCGCCAGCAGCCCCGCGGAGGGCTGGGGTACCGGGGAGCTGTTTTTT. Protein sequence: CASSPAEGWGTGELFF.

In this sample, this clone turned up a few times. The J gene is TRBJ1-4, the V gene TRBV2, with a tentative D call TRBD1 (6 bases). The CDR3 is 15 residues long. Germline values: CDR1 SNHLY, CDR2 FYNNEI. The ends were cut back, 7 bases at V and 8 bases at J, with 20 bases in the middle. The CDR3 region has the DNA TGTGCCAGCACCGATGGGAGGGGGTCGGACGAAAAACTGTTTTTT. It yields the protein CASTDGRGSDEKLFF.

The chain is built from TRBV7-9 and TRBJ1-4; 8 positions match TRBD1. Germline V gene data show CDR1 as SEHNR and CDR2 as FQNEAQ (reference sequence). There are 14 residues in the CDR3. J lost 7 bases, V lost 7 bases, and 8 bases had no gene match. CDR3 coding DNA: TGTGCCAGCAAACAGACAGGGGTCGGTGAAAAACTGTTTTTT. Translation: CASKQTGVGEKLFF.

The J gene is TRBJ1-4, the V gene TRBV6-5, with 8 positions matching TRBD1. Looked up from germline, CDR1 is MNHEY and CDR2 is SVGAGI. The CDR3 contains 13 residues. V trimming: 10 bases; J trimming: 8 bases; junction bases outside the gene matches: 9. The CDR3 is CATNLSGGEKLFF. CDR3 bases: TGTGCCACCAACTTGTCAGGGGGCGAAAAACTGTTTTTT.

CDR3 bases: TGTGCCTGGAGTAGAGGGCAGGGGGATTCACCCCTCCACTTT. This translates into CAWSRGQGDSPLHF. The rearrangement uses TRBV30 and TRBJ1-6; 7 bases are shared with TRBD1. V lost 2 bases and J lost 8; bases outside the gene matches: 6. This CDR3 has 14 amino acids. Germline loops: CDR1 GTSNPN, CDR2 SVGIG (reference sequence).

V usage is TRBV6-2 or TRBV6-3 and J usage is TRBJ1-5; 9 nucleotides agree with TRBD1. CDR1 is MNHEY and CDR2 is SVGEGT in the germline V gene. V shed 4 bases, J shed 6 bases, and the junction held 10 bases outside the gene matches. This CDR3 spans 16 amino acids. CDR3 in amino acids: CASSSGQGIGSQPQHF. The CDR3 DNA sequence: TGTGCCAGCAGTTCCGGACAGGGGATAGGGAGTCAGCCCCAGCATTTT.

This clone has a handful of counts. The chain employs TRBV6-4 and TRBJ2-1, with a weak D call TRBD1 (7 bases). Germline assignment: CDR1 MRHNA and CDR2 SNTAGT. This CDR3 contains 15 residues. The V and J ends lost 5 bases and 2 bases respectively, with 13 bases between them. For the CDR3, the DNA is TGTGCCAGCAGTTTCCAGGGGGGACCCTACAATGAGCAGTTCTTC. The encoded protein is CASSFQGGPYNEQFF.

The DNA of the CDR3 is TGTGCCAGCAGCACCGGACAGGGAACTGGCTACACCTTC. It is translated as CASSTGQGTGYTF. The chain has TRBV25-1 and TRBJ1-2, with TRBD1 identical over 8 bases. CDR1 is MGHDK, CDR2 SYGVNS, per germline. The CDR3 contains 13 residues. Trimming took 6 bases from V and 7 from J; bases not matched to a gene: 7.

The J gene is TRBJ1-2, the V gene TRBV3-1 (or the pseudogene TRBV3-2); TRBD1 matches at 7 bases. The CDR3 consists of 13 residues. Unmatched junction bases numbered 5, after V lost 2 bases and J lost 8 bases. The germline V gene has CDR1 LGHDT and CDR2 YNNKEL (reference sequence). CDR3 DNA sequence: TGTGCCAGCAGCCAAAGGTTAGGGGGCGGCTACACCTTC. It yields the protein CASSQRLGGGYTF.

This clone has a single count. This chain uses TRBV15 with TRBJ2-7; 9 bases match TRBD1. V trimming: 0 bases; J trimming: 6 bases; junction bases outside the gene matches: 6. The CDR3 loop spans 15 amino acids. CDR1 and CDR2 (germline): LNHNV, YYDKDF (reference sequence). Here the CDR3 DNA reads TGTGCCACCAGCAGAGATCGGGACAGGGTCAGCGAGCAGTACTTC. This translates into CATSRDRDRVSEQYF.

The CDR3 loop reads CASKRENLNEKLFF. CDR3 coding DNA: TGTGCCAGCAAGAGAGAAAATTTGAATGAAAAACTGTTTTTT. The chain carries TRBV2 and TRBJ1-4; D not certain. The CDR3 runs 14 residues. Germline CDR1 reads SNHLY; CDR2 reads FYNNEI. Trimming took 7 bases from V and 5 from J, leaving 14 bases between them. Together with reference TRBV2 and TRBJ1-4, the CDR3 gives the full variable domain: EPEVTQTPSHQVTQMGQEVILRCVPISNHLYFYWYRQILGQKVEFLVSFYNNEISEKSEIFDDQFSVERPDGSNFTLKIRSTKLEDSAMYFCASKRENLNEKLFFGSGTQLSVL.

This chain uses TRBV7-3 with TRBJ2-2; tentative D call: TRBD2 (6 bases). The germline V gene encodes CDR1 SGHTA and CDR2 FQGTGA. The length of the CDR3 is 14 residues. Between the trimmed V and J ends, which lost 5 bases and 5 bases, there was a span of 12 bases. The CDR3 DNA follows: TGTGCCAGCAGCCCGGGACTCGGGACCGGGGAGCTGTTTTTT. This codes for CASSPGLGTGELFF. Filled out from reference TRBV7-3 and TRBJ2-2, the complete variable domain reads GAGVSQTPSNKVTEKGKYVELRCDPISGHTALYWYRQSLGQGPEFLIYFQGTGAADDSGLPNDRFFAVRPEGSVSTLKIQRTERGDSAVYLCASSPGLGTGELFFGEGSRLTVL.

This sequence joins TRBV6-5 and TRBJ1-1, with 7 bases aligning to TRBD1. Germline CDR1 and CDR2: MNHEY and SVGAGI. Germline trimming cut 6 bases from V and 9 bases from J; bases unmatched to any gene: 10. The CDR3 has 13 amino acids. The DNA of the CDR3 is TGTGCCAGCAGCTCGCCGACAGGGCTGAAAGCTTTCTTT. The encoded protein is CASSSPTGLKAFF.

The V gene is TRBV6-1, the J gene TRBJ1-3; 7 bases align to TRBD1. This CDR3 has 16 amino acids. V gave up 3 bases and J gave up 0 bases; unmatched junction bases: 5. From germline, CDR1 is MNHNS and CDR2 SASEGT. CDR3 DNA sequence: TGTGCCAGCAGTGACAGGGGGAGCCCCTCTGGAAACACCATATATTTT. Protein: CASSDRGSPSGNTIYF.

The chain recombines TRBV3-1 (or the pseudogene TRBV3-2) with TRBJ1-2, with 10 bases identical to TRBD1. The CDR3 loop spans 14 amino acids. V lost 4 bases to trimming and J lost 7 bases; unmatched junction nucleotides: 6. Germline CDR1 reads LGHDT; CDR2 reads YNNKEL (reference sequence). The CDR3 bases are TGTGCCAGCAGCCTTCGGGACAGGGGAATTGGCTACACCTTC. Protein sequence: CASSLRDRGIGYTF.

The genes are TRBV2 and TRBJ1-5; possible D gene TRBD1, 6 bases. CDR3 length: 16 residues. Germline V lookup: CDR1 SNHLY, CDR2 FYNNEI. V lost 4 bases, J lost 3 bases, and 16 bases lay in between. CDR3 DNA: TGTGCCAGCAGTGTAGCCAGAGGACAGACCAATCAGCCCCAGCATTTT. Protein: CASSVARGQTNQPQHF. The full variable domain, completed using reference TRBV2 and TRBJ1-5, is EPEVTQTPSHQVTQMGQEVILRCVPISNHLYFYWYRQILGQKVEFLVSFYNNEISEKSEIFDDQFSVERPDGSNFTLKIRSTKLEDSAMYFCASSVARGQTNQPQHFGDGTRLSIL.

This clone occurred once. The V and J genes are TRBV30 and TRBJ1-6, with D uncertain. The V end was cut by 1 base, the J end by 4 bases, with 11 bases between. CDR1 and CDR2 from the germline V gene are GTSNPN and SVGIG (reference sequence). This CDR3 has 15 amino acids. DNA of the CDR3: TGTGCCTGGAGTGCTGTCGGGAATTATAATTCACCCCTCCACTTT. Protein sequence: CAWSAVGNYNSPLHF.